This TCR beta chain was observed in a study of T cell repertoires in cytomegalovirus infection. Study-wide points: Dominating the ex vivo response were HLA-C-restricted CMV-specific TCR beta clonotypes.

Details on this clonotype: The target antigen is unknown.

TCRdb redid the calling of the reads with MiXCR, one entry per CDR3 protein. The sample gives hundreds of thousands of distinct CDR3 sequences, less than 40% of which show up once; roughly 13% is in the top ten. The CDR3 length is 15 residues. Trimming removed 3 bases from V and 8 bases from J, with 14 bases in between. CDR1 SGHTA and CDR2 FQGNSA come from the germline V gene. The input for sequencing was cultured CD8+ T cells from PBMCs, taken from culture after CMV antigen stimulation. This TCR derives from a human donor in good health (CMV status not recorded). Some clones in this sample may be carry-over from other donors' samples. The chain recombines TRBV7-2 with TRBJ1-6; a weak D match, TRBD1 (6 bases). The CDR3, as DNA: TGTGCCAGCAGCTTGCCCTGGACAGAGGATTCACCCCTCCACTTT. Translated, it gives CASSLPWTEDSPLHF.